The present T cell receptor (beta chain) was sequenced within a study of T-cell memory formation after mild COVID-19. Germline CDR1 and CDR2: DFQATT and SNEGSKA (reference sequence). CDR3 length equals 13 residues. Trimming took off 1 base at V and 0 bases at J, with 6 bases between the two ends. TCRdb recomputed calls from the 5' RACE reads with MiXCR, one row per CDR3 protein. The table includes about 110,000 distinct CDR3 sequences, 15% to 20% detected once. This chain uses TRBV20-1 with TRBJ1-1, with D unresolved. The clonotype comes from a young man who had mild COVID-19 (a few samples of this study predate the infection). Cell type and time point are not known. The sequencing input was PBMCs or a T cell subset sorted from them (not recorded which). DNA of the CDR3: TGCAGTGCTAGAGGTCTCATGAACACTGAAGCTTTCTTT. Translated, it gives CSARGLMNTEAFF.